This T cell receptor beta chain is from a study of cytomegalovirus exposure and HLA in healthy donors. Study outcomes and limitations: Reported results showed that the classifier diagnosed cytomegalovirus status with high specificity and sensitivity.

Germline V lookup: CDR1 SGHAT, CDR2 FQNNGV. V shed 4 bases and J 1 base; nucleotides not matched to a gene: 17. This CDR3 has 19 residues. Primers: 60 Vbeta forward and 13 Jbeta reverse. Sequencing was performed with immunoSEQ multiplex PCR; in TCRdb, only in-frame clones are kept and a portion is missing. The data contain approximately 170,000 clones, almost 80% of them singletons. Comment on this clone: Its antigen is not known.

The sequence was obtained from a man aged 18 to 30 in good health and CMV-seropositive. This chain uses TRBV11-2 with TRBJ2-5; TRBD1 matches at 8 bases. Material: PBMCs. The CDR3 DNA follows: TGTGCCAGCAGCTCCAGGACAGGGCTAGGCACGACTTCCCAAGAGACCCAGTACTTC. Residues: CASSSRTGLGTTSQETQYF.